Reported below is one TCR beta chain. Its antigen is currently unknown. The germline V gene has CDR1 SGHDT and CDR2 YYEEEE. V gave up 4 bases and J gave up 7 bases, with 17 bases separating them. The CDR3 extends over 15 amino acids. The study ran its PCR with 60 Vbeta and 13 Jbeta primers. Using immunoSEQ multiplex PCR, the repertoire was profiled, and TCRdb retains in-frame clones only, with some absent. The data contain about 43,000 clones, approximately 77% of them singletons. This sample is drawn from a study of cytomegalovirus exposure and HLA in healthy donors. The study's findings and limits: The investigators catalogued 164 TCR beta chains as cytomegalovirus-associated.

V and J are TRBV5-6 and TRBJ1-4; D possibly corresponds to TRBD1 (5 bases). The TCR originated in a man aged 25 to 45 in good health and CMV-seronegative. Sequencing was done on a sample of PBMCs. In DNA, the CDR3 is TGTGCCAGCAGCGGGAGGGGCAAGGAGGCTGAAAAACTGTTTTTT. Translating gives CASSGRGKEAEKLFF.